A single sample is the source of the 14 T cell receptor beta chains below, sequenced in a study of blood T cell repertoires in COVID-19. The table came from immunoSEQ multiplex PCR; TCRdb's copy has only in-frame clones and leaves some out. The sample has about 200,000 clones; under 90% are singletons. The source material was peripheral blood. The source of these receptors is a woman over 75 with COVID-19, enrolled during active disease.

This clone has only one observation. This chain connects TRBV5-1 to TRBJ2-1; D is perhaps TRBD2 (6 bases). This CDR3 is 14 amino acids long. Trimming removed 0 bases at V and 7 bases at J, with 11 bases between. CDR1 is SGHRS and CDR2 is YFSETQ in the germline V gene. The CDR3 protein is CASSLGGGTNEQFF. The CDR3 nucleotides are TGCGCCAGCAGCTTGGGGGGAGGAACGAATGAGCAGTTCTTC.

J is TRBJ2-3 and V is TRBV6-1; 11 positions agree with TRBD2. The germline V gene has CDR1 MNHNS and CDR2 SASEGT. The CDR3 runs 16 residues. V lost 1 base, J lost 4 bases, and 4 bases stayed unmatched. The CDR3 loop is CASSEGLAGGSDTQYF. The CDR3 DNA reads as TGTGCCAGCAGTGAAGGCCTAGCGGGGGGTTCAGATACGCAGTATTTT.

The chain combines TRBV3-1 (or the pseudogene TRBV3-2) with TRBJ1-2; TRBD1 might be the D (6 bases). V lost 4 bases and J 8 bases, leaving 14 bases between the germline ends. Germline values: CDR1 LGHDT, CDR2 YNNKEL (reference sequence). There are 13 residues in the CDR3. CDR3 protein: CASSPGTPPGYTF. In DNA form, the CDR3 reads TGTGCCAGCAGCCCCGGGACACCTCCGGGCTACACCTTC.

This clone was counted a few times. The genes are TRBV18 and TRBJ1-3; 7 bases fit TRBD1. The V gene end was trimmed by 5 bases and the J gene end by 3 bases; junction bases not matched to a gene: 1. The CDR3 sequence is 13 residues long. Germline V gives CDR1 KGHSH, CDR2 LQKENI. The CDR3 here is CASSGTDGNTIYF. The CDR3 DNA follows: TGTGCCAGCTCAGGGACAGATGGAAACACCATATATTTT.

The chain uses TRBV6-1 and TRBJ1-6, with TRBD1 as a possible D gene (6 bases). Germline CDR1 is MNHNS and CDR2 is SASEGT. V lost 4 bases, J lost 8 bases, and 18 bases lay in between. The CDR3 is 16 residues long. Written as DNA, the CDR3 is TGTGCCAGCAGTGTTCAGGGGCTCAGGCACGATTCACCCCTCCACTTT. Amino acids: CASSVQGLRHDSPLHF.

This clone was detected only once. This chain connects TRBV6-1 to TRBJ1-4; D gene uncertain. Per germline, CDR1 MNHNS and CDR2 SASEGT. The CDR3 consists of 14 residues. V shed 3 bases and J shed 6 bases, with 11 bases lying between them. The CDR3, as DNA: TGTGCCAGCAGTGAGAGGTGGATGGATGAAAAACTGTTTTTT. Protein sequence: CASSERWMDEKLFF.

This clone occurred once. This chain links TRBV18 with TRBJ2-7; TRBD2 agrees at 11 bases. Germline V gene lookup returns CDR1 KGHSH and CDR2 LQKENI. This CDR3 spans 16 amino acids. The V segment lost 0 bases and the J segment 4 bases; nucleotides outside the gene matches: 5. CDR3 nucleotides: TGTGCCAGCTCACCACCTGGGACTAGCGGTACATACGAGCAGTACTTC. This gives the protein CASSPPGTSGTYEQYF.

The chain couples TRBV15 to TRBJ2-1; 7 bases agree with TRBD2. CDR1 and CDR2 (germline): LNHNV, YYDKDF (reference sequence). This CDR3 is 15 amino acids long. The V gene end was trimmed by 2 bases and the J gene end by 7 bases; junction bases not matched to a gene: 8. The CDR3 spells CATSRLVSGHNEQFF. The CDR3 DNA follows: TGTGCCACCAGCAGATTGGTTAGCGGGCATAATGAGCAGTTCTTC.

This clone was observed once. The CDR3 here is CASSLRGMNTEAFF. In DNA, the CDR3 is TGTGCCAGCAGCTTGAGGGGCATGAACACTGAAGCTTTCTTT. The chain recombines TRBV5-8 with TRBJ1-1, with D possibly being TRBD1 (5 bases). Trimming removed 1 base at V and 0 bases at J, with 7 bases between. This CDR3 contains 14 residues. Germline V gene lookup returns CDR1 SGHTS and CDR2 YDEGEE.

The chain uses TRBV3-1 (or the pseudogene TRBV3-2) and TRBJ2-1; 8 bases agree with TRBD2. V gave up 1 base and J gave up 8 bases; unmatched junction bases: 10. The CDR3 is 16 amino acids. The germline V gene has CDR1 LGHDT and CDR2 YNNKEL (reference sequence). For the CDR3, the DNA is TGTGCCAGCAGCCAAGGGCTGGGCGGGAGGATGGATGAGCAGTTCTTC. This sequence encodes CASSQGLGGRMDEQFF.

This clone turned up a few times. The CDR3 spells CASTDRVNYNEQFF. Written as DNA, the CDR3 is TGCGCCAGCACAGACAGGGTAAACTACAATGAGCAGTTCTTC. The chain couples TRBV4-1 to TRBJ2-1, with 7 nucleotides matching TRBD1. CDR1 and CDR2 (germline): MGHRA, YSYEKL. This CDR3 contains 14 residues. V trimming: 7 bases; J trimming: 3 bases; junction bases outside the gene matches: 6.

The V gene is TRBV29-1, the J gene TRBJ1-3, with D possibly being TRBD1 (5 bases). CDR1 and CDR2 from the germline V gene are SQVTM and ANQGSEA. CDR3 length equals 12 residues. Deletions cut 6 bases from V and 4 bases from J, with 10 bases between. CDR3 DNA sequence: TGCAGCGTGGGGCCCGAGGGAAACACCATATATTTT. This codes for CSVGPEGNTIYF.

V usage is TRBV3-1 (or the pseudogene TRBV3-2) and J usage is TRBJ1-1; D remains ambiguous. Germline V gives CDR1 LGHDT, CDR2 YNNKEL (reference sequence). The CDR3 is 13 amino acids. Between the trimmed V and J ends, which lost 2 bases and 0 bases, there was a span of 4 bases. The CDR3 region is CASSQIMNTEAFF. CDR3 nucleotides: TGTGCCAGCAGCCAAATAATGAACACTGAAGCTTTCTTT.

The gene calls are TRBV6-5 and TRBJ1-2; maybe TRBD1 (5 bases). The CDR3 has 14 amino acids. Trimming removed 5 bases from V and 6 bases from J, with 16 bases in between. From germline, CDR1 is MNHEY and CDR2 SVGAGI. CDR3 residues: CASSPRGEHDGYTF. As DNA, the CDR3 is TGTGCCAGCAGTCCCCGGGGGGAGCACGATGGCTACACCTTC.